This T cell receptor beta chain was sequenced in a study of spatial heterogeneity in lung cancer. Study overall: For the average unique TCR and UMI combination, more than 8.5 occurrences appeared in raw reads.

This clonotype turned up a few times. Deletions cut 0 bases from V and 5 bases from J, with 7 bases between. This CDR3 is built from 13 residues. In germline, CDR1 is LGHDT, CDR2 YNNKEL (reference sequence). The presence of a unique molecular identifier marked each TCR cDNA molecule. TCRdb fed the 5' RACE reads into MiXCR, producing one record per CDR3 protein. Among 35,000 to 50,000 distinct CDR3 sequences listed, 20% to 25% were seen once. As to time point: blood at routine non-recurrence follow-up after resection. The sequenced material consisted of unsorted whole RNA from tumor, nontumor lung or frozen PBMC.

This chain uses TRBV3-1 with TRBJ1-2; D ambiguous. This TCR came from a female donor with early-stage non-small cell lung cancer. This material consisted of PBMCs, taken at follow-up. The CDR3, as DNA: TGTGCCAGCAGCCAAGAAGGAAGATATGGCTACACCTTC. It codes for CASSQEGRYGYTF. Supplemented by reference TRBV3-1 and TRBJ1-2, the full variable domain reads DTAVSQTPKYLVTQMGNDKSIKCEQNLGHDTMYWYKQDSKKFLKIMFSYNNKELIINETVPNRFSPKSPDKAHLNLHINSLELGDSAVYFCASSQEGRYGYTFGSGTRLTVV.